This entry describes one T cell receptor beta chain. What it binds is unknown. The data belong to a study of early T cells in non-severe SARS-CoV-2 infection. In the study overall: It was bulk RNA from unsorted whole blood that was sequenced, and the chains were unpaired.

Whole-study findings and limits: VDJdb matching, biased toward anti-spike CD8 responses, missed private and CD4 specificities.

As part of library construction, unique molecular identifiers were attached to individual cDNA molecules. TCRdb re-analysed the 5' RACE reads in MiXCR, keeping a single row per CDR3 protein. Of approximately 58,000 distinct CDR3 sequences listed, under 7.5% are singletons. This CDR3 contains 14 residues. From germline, CDR1 is MNHEY and CDR2 SVGEGT. The V and J ends lost 2 bases and 7 bases respectively, with 9 bases between them. This TCR was sampled from an adult who was a healthcare worker with PCR-confirmed SARS-CoV-2 infection or an uninfected control (not recorded which). The sample was whole blood. The chain links TRBV6-2 or TRBV6-3 to TRBJ1-6, with a possible D match to TRBD1 (5 bases). Here the CDR3 DNA reads TGTGCCAGCAGTTACGCAGGGAAAAATTCACCCCTCCACTTT. Amino acid sequence: CASSYAGKNSPLHF.